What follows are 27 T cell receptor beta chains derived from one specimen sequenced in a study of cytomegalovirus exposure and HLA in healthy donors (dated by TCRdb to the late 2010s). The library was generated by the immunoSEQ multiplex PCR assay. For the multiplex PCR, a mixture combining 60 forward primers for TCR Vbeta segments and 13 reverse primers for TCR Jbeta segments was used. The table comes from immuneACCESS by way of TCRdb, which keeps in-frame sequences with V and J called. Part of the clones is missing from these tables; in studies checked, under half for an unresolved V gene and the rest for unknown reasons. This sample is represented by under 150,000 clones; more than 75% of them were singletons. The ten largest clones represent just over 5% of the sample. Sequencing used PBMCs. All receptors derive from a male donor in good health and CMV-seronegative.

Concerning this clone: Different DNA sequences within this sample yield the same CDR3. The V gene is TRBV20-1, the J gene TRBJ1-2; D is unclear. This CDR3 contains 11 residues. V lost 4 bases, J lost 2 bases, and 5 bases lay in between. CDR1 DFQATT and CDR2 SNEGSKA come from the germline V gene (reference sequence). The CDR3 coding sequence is TGCAGTGCTACTACGAACTATGGCTACACCTTC. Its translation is CSATTNYGYTF.

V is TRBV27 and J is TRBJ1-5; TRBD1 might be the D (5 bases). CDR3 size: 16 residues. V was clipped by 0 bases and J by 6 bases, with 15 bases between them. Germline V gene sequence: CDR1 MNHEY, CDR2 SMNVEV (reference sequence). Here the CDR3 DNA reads TGTGCCAGCAGTTTATCCGGCCCCCTCGGGGGTCAGCCCCAGCATTTT. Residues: CASSLSGPLGGQPQHF.

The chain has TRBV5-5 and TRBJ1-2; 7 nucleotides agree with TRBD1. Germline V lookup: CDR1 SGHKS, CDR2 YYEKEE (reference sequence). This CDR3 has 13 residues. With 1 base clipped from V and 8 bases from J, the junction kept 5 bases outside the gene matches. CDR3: CASSLTGAKGYTF. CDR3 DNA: TGTGCCAGCAGCTTGACAGGGGCGAAAGGCTACACCTTC.

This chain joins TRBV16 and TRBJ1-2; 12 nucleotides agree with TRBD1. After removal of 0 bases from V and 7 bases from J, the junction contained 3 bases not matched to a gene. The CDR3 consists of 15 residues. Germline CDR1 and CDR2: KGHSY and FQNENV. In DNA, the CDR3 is TGTGCCAGCAGCCAATCGGGACAGGGGGCGCTTGGCTACACCTTC. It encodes CASSQSGQGALGYTF. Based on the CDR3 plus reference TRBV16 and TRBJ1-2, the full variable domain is GEEVAQTPKHLVRGEGQKAKLYCAPIKGHSYVFWYQQVLKNEFKFLISFQNENVFDETGMPKERFSAKCLPNSPCSLEIQATKLEDSAVYFCASSQSGQGALGYTFGSGTRLTVV.

This CDR3 is CASSSWASSSTDTQYF. The CDR3 coding sequence is TGTGCCAGCAGCTCCTGGGCCTCGTCTAGCACAGATACGCAGTATTTT. This chain uses TRBV5-6 with TRBJ2-3; D ambiguous. There are 16 residues in the CDR3. Germline assignment: CDR1 SGHDT and CDR2 YYEEEE. V gave up 3 bases and J gave up 0 bases, with 14 bases separating them.

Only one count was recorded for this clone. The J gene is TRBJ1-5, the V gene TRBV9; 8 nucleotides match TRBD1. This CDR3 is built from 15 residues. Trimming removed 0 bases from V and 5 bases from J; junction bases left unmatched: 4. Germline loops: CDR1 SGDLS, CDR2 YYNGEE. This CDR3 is CASSVGRGRDQPQHF. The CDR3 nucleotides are TGTGCCAGCAGCGTAGGCAGGGGGCGCGATCAGCCCCAGCATTTT. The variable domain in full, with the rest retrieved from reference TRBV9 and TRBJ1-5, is DSGVTQTPKHLITATGQRVTLRCSPRSGDLSVYWYQQSLDQGLQFLIQYYNGEERAKGNILERFSAQQFPDLHSELNLSSLELGDSALYFCASSVGRGRDQPQHFGDGTRLSIL.

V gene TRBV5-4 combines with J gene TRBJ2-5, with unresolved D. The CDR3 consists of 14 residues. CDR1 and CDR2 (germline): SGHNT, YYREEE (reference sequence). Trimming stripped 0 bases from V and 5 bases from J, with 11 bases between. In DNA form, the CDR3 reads TGTGCCAGCAGCTTGGGCCAGACTCAGGAGACCCAGTACTTC. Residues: CASSLGQTQETQYF.

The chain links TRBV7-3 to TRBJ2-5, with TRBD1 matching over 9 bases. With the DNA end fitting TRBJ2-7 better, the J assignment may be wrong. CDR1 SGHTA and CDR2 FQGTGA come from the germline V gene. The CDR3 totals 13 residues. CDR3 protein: CASSLTTGGEQYF. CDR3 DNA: TGTGCCAGCAGTCTTACGACAGGGGGCGAGCAGTACTTC.

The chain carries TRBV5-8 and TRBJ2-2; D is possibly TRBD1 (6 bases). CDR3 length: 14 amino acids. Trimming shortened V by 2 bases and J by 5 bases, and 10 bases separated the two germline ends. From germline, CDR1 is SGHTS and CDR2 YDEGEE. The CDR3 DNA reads TGTGCCAGCAGCTTCGGACAGATGACCGGGGAGCTGTTTTTT. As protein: CASSFGQMTGELFF.

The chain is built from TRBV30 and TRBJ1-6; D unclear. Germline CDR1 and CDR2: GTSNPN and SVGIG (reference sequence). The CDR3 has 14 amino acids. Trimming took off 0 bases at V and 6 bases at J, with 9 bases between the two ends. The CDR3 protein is CAWSVPQINSPLHF. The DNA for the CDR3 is TGTGCCTGGAGTGTTCCCCAAATTAATTCACCCCTCCACTTT.

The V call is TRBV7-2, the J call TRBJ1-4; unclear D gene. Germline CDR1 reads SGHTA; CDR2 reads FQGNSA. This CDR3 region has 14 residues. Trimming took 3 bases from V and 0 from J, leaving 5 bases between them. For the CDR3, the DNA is TGTGCCAGCAGCTTGCAGGCAACTAATGAAAAACTGTTTTTT. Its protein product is CASSLQATNEKLFF.

CDR3 sequence reads: CASSRGMAGINTEAFF. Written as DNA, the CDR3 is TGCGCCAGCAGCCGGGGAATGGCGGGGATTAACACTGAAGCTTTCTTT. The chain has TRBV4-1 and TRBJ1-1, with D unclear. This CDR3 comprises 16 residues. Per the germline V gene, CDR1 is MGHRA and CDR2 is YSYEKL. V was trimmed by 4 bases and J by 2 bases, leaving 17 bases between them.

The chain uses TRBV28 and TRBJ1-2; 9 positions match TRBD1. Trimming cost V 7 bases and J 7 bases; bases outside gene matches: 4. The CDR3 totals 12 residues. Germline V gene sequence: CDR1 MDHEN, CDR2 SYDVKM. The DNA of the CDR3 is TGTGCCAGCAAACAGGGGGCAGGTGGCTACACCTTC. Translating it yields CASKQGAGGYTF.

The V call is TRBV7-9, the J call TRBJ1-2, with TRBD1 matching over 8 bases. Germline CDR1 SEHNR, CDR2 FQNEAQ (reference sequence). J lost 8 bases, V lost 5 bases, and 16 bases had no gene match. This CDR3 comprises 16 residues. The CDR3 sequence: CASSSPGTGKHLGYTF. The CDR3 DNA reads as TGTGCCAGCAGCAGCCCCGGGACAGGAAAACATCTCGGCTACACCTTC. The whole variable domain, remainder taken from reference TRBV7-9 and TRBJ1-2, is DTGVSQNPRHKITKRGQNVTFRCDPISEHNRLYWYRQTLGQGPEFLTYFQNEAQLEKSRLLSDRFSAERPKGSFSTLEIQRTEQGDSAMYLCASSSPGTGKHLGYTFGSGTRLTVV.

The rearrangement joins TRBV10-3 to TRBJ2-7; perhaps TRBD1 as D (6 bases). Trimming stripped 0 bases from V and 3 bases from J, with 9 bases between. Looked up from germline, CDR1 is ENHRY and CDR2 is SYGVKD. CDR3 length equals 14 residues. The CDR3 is CAISESDRFYEQYF. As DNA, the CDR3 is TGTGCCATCAGTGAGTCGGACAGATTCTACGAGCAGTACTTC.

This chain's CDR3 is CASSRDRVLGGELFF. The CDR3 DNA is TGTGCCAGCAGCCGCGACAGGGTGCTAGGCGGGGAGCTGTTTTTT. The V gene is TRBV7-8, the J gene TRBJ2-2; 7 nucleotides align to TRBD1. V shed 5 bases and J 7 bases; nucleotides not matched to a gene: 10. The CDR3 has 15 amino acids. Germline assignment: CDR1 SGHVS and CDR2 FQNEAQ. Supplemented by reference TRBV7-8 and TRBJ2-2, the full variable domain reads GAGVSQSPRYKVAKRGQDVALRCDPISGHVSLFWYQQALGQGPEFLTYFQNEAQLDKSGLPSDRFFAERPEGSVSTLKIQRTQQEDSAVYLCASSRDRVLGGELFFGEGSRLTVL.

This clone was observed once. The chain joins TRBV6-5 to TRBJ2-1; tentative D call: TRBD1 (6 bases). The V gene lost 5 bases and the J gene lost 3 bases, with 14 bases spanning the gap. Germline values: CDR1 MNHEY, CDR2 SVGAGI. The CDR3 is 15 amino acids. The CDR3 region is CASSPRDILYNEQFF. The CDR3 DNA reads TGTGCCAGCAGTCCCCGGGACATCCTCTACAATGAGCAGTTCTTC.

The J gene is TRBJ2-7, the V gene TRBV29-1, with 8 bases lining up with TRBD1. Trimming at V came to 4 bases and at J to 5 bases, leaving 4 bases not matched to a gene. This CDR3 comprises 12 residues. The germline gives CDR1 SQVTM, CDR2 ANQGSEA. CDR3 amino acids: CSVGQGSDEQYF. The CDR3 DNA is TGCAGCGTTGGACAGGGGTCCGACGAGCAGTACTTC.

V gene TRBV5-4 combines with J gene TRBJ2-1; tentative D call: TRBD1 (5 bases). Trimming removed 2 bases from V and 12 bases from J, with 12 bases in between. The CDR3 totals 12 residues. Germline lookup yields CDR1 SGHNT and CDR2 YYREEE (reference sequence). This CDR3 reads CASSLGHGGQFF. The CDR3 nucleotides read TGTGCCAGCAGCTTAGGACACGGCGGGCAGTTCTTC. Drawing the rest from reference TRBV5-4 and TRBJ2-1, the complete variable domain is ETGVTQSPTHLIKTRGQQVTLRCSSQSGHNTVSWYQQALGQGPQFIFQYYREEENGRGNFPPRFSGLQFPNYSSELNVNALELDDSALYLCASSLGHGGQFFGPGTRLTVL.

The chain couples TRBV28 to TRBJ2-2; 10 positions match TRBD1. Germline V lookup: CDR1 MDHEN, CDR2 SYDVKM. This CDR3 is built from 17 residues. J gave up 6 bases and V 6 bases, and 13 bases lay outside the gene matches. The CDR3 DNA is TGTGCCAGCAGCCCAGGCGGGGGACAGGGGTTCGCCGGGGAGCTGTTTTTT. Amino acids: CASSPGGGQGFAGELFF.

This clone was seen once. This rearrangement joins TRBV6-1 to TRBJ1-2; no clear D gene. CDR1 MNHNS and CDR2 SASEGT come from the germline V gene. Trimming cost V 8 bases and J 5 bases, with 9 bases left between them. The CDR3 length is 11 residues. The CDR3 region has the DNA TGTGCCAGCGAGTATAAGTATGGCTACACCTTC. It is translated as CASEYKYGYTF.

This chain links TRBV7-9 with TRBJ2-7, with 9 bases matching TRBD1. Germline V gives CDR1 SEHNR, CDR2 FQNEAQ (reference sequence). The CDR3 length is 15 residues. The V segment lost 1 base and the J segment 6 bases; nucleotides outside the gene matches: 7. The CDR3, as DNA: TGTGCCAGCAGCTTAGTAGGGACAGGGATGCCCGAGCAGTACTTC. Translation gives CASSLVGTGMPEQYF.

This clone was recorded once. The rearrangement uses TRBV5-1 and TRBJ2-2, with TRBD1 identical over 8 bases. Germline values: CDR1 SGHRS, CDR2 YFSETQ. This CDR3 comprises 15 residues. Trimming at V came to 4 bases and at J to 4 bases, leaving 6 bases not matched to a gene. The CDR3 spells CASSIGQGSTGELFF. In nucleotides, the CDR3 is TGCGCCAGCAGCATAGGACAGGGTTCCACCGGGGAGCTGTTTTTT. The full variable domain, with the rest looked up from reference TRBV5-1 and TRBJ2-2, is KAGVTQTPRYLIKTRGQQVTLSCSPISGHRSVSWYQQTPGQGLQFLFEYFSETQRNKGNFPGRFSGRQFSNSRSEMNVSTLELGDSALYLCASSIGQGSTGELFFGEGSRLTVL.

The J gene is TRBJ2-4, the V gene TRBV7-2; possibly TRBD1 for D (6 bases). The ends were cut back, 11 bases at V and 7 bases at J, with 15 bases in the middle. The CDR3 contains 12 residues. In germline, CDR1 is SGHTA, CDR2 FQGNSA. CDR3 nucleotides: TGTGCCCCACGGACAGTGTGGAACATTCAGTACTTC. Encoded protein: CAPRTVWNIQYF. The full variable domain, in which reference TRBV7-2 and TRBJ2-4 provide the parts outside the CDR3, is GAGVSQSPSNKVTEKGKDVELRCDPISGHTALYWYRQSLGQGLEFLIYFQGNSAPDKSGLPSDRFSAERTGGSVSTLTIQRTQQEDSAVYLCAPRTVWNIQYFGAGTRLSVL.

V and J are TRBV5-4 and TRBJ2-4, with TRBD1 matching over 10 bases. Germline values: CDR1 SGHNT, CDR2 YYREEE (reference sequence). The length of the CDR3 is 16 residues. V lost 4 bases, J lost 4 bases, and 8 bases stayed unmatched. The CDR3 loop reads CASSPTTGGVKNIQYF. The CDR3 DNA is TGTGCCAGCAGCCCAACGACAGGGGGCGTAAAAAACATTCAGTACTTC.

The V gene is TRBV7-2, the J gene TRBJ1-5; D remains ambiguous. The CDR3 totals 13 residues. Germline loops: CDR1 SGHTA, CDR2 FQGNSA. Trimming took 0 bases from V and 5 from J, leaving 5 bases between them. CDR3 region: CASSLARDQPQHF. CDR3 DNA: TGTGCCAGCAGCTTAGCGCGCGATCAGCCCCAGCATTTT.

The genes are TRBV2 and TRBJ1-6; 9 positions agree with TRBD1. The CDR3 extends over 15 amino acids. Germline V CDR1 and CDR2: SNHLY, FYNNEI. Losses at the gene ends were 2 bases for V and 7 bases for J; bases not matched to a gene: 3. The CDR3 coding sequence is TGTGCCAGCAGTGAACCCGGGACAGGGAATTCACCCCTCCACTTT. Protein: CASSEPGTGNSPLHF. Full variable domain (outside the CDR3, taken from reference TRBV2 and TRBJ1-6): EPEVTQTPSHQVTQMGQEVILRCVPISNHLYFYWYRQILGQKVEFLVSFYNNEISEKSEIFDDQFSVERPDGSNFTLKIRSTKLEDSAMYFCASSEPGTGNSPLHFGNGTRLTVT.